One and the same sample provided the 13 T cell receptor beta chains below, sequenced in a study of blood T cell repertoires in COVID-19. This table comes from immunoSEQ multiplex PCR, and its TCRdb copy is limited to in-frame clones, with some not included. This sample has about 120,000 clones, with about 79% found just once. What was sequenced was peripheral blood. Receptors originate from a woman between 65 and 79 years old with acute or convalescent COVID-19.

V gene TRBV6-5 combines with J gene TRBJ1-2; 8 positions agree with TRBD1. The CDR3 consists of 13 residues. The V gene's germline CDR1 is MNHEY and CDR2 SVGAGI. V shed 7 bases, J shed 4 bases, and the junction held 5 bases outside the gene matches. Here the CDR3 reads CASTRTGIYGYTF. As DNA, the CDR3 is TGTGCCAGCACCCGGACAGGGATCTATGGCTACACCTTC.

The chain combines TRBV5-1 with TRBJ2-1, with 12 bases lining up with TRBD2. Germline CDR1 and CDR2: SGHRS and YFSETQ. V dropped 4 bases and J dropped 3; count of bases not matched to a gene: 11. CDR3 size: 18 residues. The CDR3 sequence is CASSLEASGGVFYNEQFF. The CDR3 DNA follows: TGCGCCAGCAGCCTGGAGGCTAGCGGGGGGGTCTTCTACAATGAGCAGTTCTTC.

The gene calls are TRBV7-9 and TRBJ2-1, with 12 nucleotides matching TRBD2. The CDR3 contains 14 residues. Germline CDR1 is SEHNR and CDR2 is FQNEAQ (reference sequence). V gave up 4 bases and J gave up 10 bases; unmatched junction bases: 5. CDR3 DNA: TGTGCCAGCAGCTCTAGCGGGGGGGCCAGCGAGCAGTTCTTC. Translating gives CASSSSGGASEQFF.

A word on this clone: An end of the junction differs from the germline gene, which may be a read error. CDR3 in amino acids: CASSGQSRKYAF. CDR3 coding DNA: TGTGCCAGCAGTGGACAGTCCCGAAAGTATGCCTTC. The rearrangement joins TRBV25-1 to TRBJ1-2, with D possibly matching TRBD1 (5 bases). The CDR3 is made up of 12 amino acids. CDR1 and CDR2 from the germline V gene are MGHDK and SYGVNS.

To note about this clone: The junction and the germline gene differ at one end; a read error may be behind it. The chain carries TRBV5-1 and TRBJ2-1, with 12 bases fitting TRBD2. Per the germline V gene, CDR1 is SGHRS and CDR2 is YFSETQ. The CDR3 consists of 13 residues. The CDR3 region is CASRSPSGGASIF. In DNA form, the CDR3 reads TGCGCCAGCAGATCCCCTAGCGGGGGGGCCTCGATCTTC.

By share, this clone counts as medium-sized. The chain links TRBV20-1 to TRBJ1-1, with TRBD1 identical over 9 bases. V lost 5 bases, J lost 11 bases, and 6 bases stayed unmatched. The V gene's germline CDR1 is DFQATT and CDR2 SNEGSKA (reference sequence). The CDR3 has 11 amino acids. The CDR3 sequence: CSAGRTGVAFF. CDR3 nucleotides: TGCAGTGCTGGACGGACAGGGGTTGCTTTCTTT.

The chain recombines TRBV16 with TRBJ1-1; TRBD1 matches 7 bases. The J segment lost 7 bases and the V segment lost 1 base, leaving 3 bases of the junction unmatched. CDR1 is KGHSY, CDR2 FQNENV, per germline. CDR3 length equals 13 residues. CDR3 residues: CASSQFQGVEAFF. The CDR3 DNA sequence: TGTGCCAGCAGCCAATTCCAGGGGGTTGAAGCTTTCTTT.

This clone was seen a single time. This chain links TRBV7-3 with TRBJ2-7; D may be TRBD2 (7 bases). Per germline, CDR1 SGHTA and CDR2 FQGTGA. The length of the CDR3 is 15 residues. Deletions cut 2 bases from V and 3 bases from J, with 14 bases between. The CDR3 protein is CASSLSGGLIYEQYF. The CDR3 DNA reads TGTGCCAGCAGCTTATCGGGGGGCCTTATCTACGAGCAGTACTTC.

The V and J genes are TRBV2 and TRBJ1-4; TRBD1 might be the D (5 bases). CDR3 length: 14 residues. The V gene lost 5 bases and the J gene lost 7 bases, with 14 bases spanning the gap. Germline loops: CDR1 SNHLY, CDR2 FYNNEI. In nucleotides, the CDR3 is TGTGCCAGCAGTCGCGGGGGTGTTAGTGAAAAACTGTTTTTT. This gives the protein CASSRGGVSEKLFF.

The chain joins TRBV18 to TRBJ1-2; possible D gene TRBD1, 5 bases. This CDR3 has 16 residues. Germline CDR1 is KGHSH and CDR2 is LQKENI. V was clipped by 2 bases and J by 2 bases, with 15 bases between them. The DNA for the CDR3 is TGTGCCAGCTCACCATCTCTCGCCAGGGCGAACTATGGCTACACCTTC. Amino acid sequence: CASSPSLARANYGYTF.

The chain combines TRBV27 with TRBJ2-3; 12 bases line up with TRBD2. The CDR3 is 15 residues long. Germline CDR1 MNHEY, CDR2 SMNVEV (reference sequence). V was pared by 8 bases and J by 2 bases, with 5 bases of the junction left unmatched. CDR3 DNA: TGTGCCAGCGGATGGACTAGCGGGGTCACAGATACGCAGTATTTT. This encodes CASGWTSGVTDTQYF.

This clone was observed a handful of times. This chain joins TRBV25-1 and TRBJ1-5, with D tentatively TRBD1 (6 bases). In germline, CDR1 is MGHDK, CDR2 SYGVNS. The CDR3 spans 13 residues. Trimming took off 6 bases at V and 5 bases at J, with 11 bases between the two ends. The CDR3 spells CASRTGPYQPQHF. In DNA form, the CDR3 reads TGTGCCAGCAGAACAGGGCCGTATCAGCCCCAGCATTTT. Supplemented by reference TRBV25-1 and TRBJ1-5, the full variable domain reads EADIYQTPRYLVIGTGKKITLECSQTMGHDKMYWYQQDPGMELHLIHYSYGVNSTEKGDLSSESTVSRIRTEHFPLTLESARPSHTSQYLCASRTGPYQPQHFGDGTRLSIL.

This rearrangement joins TRBV14 to TRBJ1-2; D gene ambiguous. Germline lookup yields CDR1 SGHDN and CDR2 FVKESK. The CDR3 contains 15 residues. Trimming stripped 0 bases from V and 1 base from J, with 9 bases between. CDR3 amino acids: CASSQDLLFNYGYTF. CDR3 DNA sequence: TGTGCCAGCAGCCAAGACTTACTGTTTAACTATGGCTACACCTTC.